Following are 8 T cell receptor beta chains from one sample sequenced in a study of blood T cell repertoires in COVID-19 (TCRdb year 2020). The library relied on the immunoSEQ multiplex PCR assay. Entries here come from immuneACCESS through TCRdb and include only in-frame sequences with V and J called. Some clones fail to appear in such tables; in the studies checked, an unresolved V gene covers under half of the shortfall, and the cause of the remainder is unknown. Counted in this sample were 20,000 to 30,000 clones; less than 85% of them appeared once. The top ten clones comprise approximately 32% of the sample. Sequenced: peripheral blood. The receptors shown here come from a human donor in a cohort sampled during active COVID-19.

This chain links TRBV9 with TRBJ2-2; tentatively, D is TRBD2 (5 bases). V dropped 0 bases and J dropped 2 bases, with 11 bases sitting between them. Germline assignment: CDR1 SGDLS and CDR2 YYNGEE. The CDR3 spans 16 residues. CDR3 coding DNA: TGTGCCAGCAGCGTAGTGTCGGGGTTTAACACCGGGGAGCTGTTTTTT. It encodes CASSVVSGFNTGELFF.

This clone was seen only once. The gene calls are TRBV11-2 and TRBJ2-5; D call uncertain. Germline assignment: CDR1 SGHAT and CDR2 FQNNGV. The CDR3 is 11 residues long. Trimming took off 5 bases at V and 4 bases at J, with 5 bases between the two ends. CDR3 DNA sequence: TGTGCCAGCAGCGAACTAGAGACCCAGTACTTC. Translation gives CASSELETQYF.

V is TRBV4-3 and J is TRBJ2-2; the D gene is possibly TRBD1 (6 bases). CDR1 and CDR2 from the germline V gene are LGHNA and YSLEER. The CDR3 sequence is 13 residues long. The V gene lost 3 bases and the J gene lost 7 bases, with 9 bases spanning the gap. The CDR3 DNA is TGCGCCAGCAGCCAGGACAGACGCGGGGAGCTGTTTTTT. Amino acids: CASSQDRRGELFF.

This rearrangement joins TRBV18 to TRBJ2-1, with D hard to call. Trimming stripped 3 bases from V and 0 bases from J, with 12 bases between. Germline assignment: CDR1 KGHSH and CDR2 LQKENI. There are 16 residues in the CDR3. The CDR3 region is CASSPTRLSSYNEQFF. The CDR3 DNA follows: TGTGCCAGCTCACCCACTCGACTTAGCTCCTACAATGAGCAGTTCTTC.

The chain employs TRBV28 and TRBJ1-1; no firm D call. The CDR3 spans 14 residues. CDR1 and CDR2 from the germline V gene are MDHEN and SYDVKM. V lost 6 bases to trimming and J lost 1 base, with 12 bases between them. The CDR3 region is CASSSPDWNTEAFF. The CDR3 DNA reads TGTGCCAGCAGCAGTCCGGACTGGAACACTGAAGCTTTCTTT.

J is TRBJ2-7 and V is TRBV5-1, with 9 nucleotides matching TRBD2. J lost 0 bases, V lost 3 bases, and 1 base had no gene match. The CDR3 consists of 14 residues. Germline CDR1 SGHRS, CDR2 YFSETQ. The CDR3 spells CASSSSGTSYEQYF. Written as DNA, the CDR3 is TGCGCCAGCAGCTCTAGCGGGACCTCCTACGAGCAGTACTTC.

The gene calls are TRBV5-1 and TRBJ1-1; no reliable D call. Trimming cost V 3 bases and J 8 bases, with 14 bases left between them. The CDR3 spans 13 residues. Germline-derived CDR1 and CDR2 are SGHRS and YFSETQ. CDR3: CASSSGRVKEAFF. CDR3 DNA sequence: TGCGCCAGCAGCTCCGGGAGGGTTAAGGAAGCTTTCTTT.

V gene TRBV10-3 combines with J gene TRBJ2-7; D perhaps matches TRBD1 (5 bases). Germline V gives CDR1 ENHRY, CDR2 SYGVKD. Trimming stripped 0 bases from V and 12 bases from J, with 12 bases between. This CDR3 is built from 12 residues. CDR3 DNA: TGTGCCATCAGTGAGTCAACAGGCCGCGTGTACTTC. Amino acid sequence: CAISESTGRVYF.